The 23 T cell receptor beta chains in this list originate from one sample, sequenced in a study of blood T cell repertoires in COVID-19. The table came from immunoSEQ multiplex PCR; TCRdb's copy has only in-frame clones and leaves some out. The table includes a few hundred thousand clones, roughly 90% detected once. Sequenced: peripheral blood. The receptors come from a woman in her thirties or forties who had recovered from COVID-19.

CDR3 protein: CSVAGQDWYEQYF. For the CDR3, the DNA is TGCAGCGTTGCCGGACAGGACTGGTACGAGCAGTACTTC. The gene calls are TRBV29-1 and TRBJ2-7; 7 bases line up with TRBD1. CDR1 is SQVTM, CDR2 ANQGSEA, per germline. The CDR3 is made up of 13 amino acids. V dropped 4 bases and J dropped 4; count of bases not matched to a gene: 7.

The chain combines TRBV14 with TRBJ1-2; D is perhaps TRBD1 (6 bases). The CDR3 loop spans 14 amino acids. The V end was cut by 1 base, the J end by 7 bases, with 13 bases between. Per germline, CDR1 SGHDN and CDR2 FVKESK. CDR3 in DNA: TGTGCCAGCAGCCAAGCTAGAGGACAGTTTGGCTACACCTTC. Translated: CASSQARGQFGYTF. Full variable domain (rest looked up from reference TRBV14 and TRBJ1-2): EAGVTQFPSHSVIEKGQTVTLRCDPISGHDNLYWYRRVMGKEIKFLLHFVKESKQDESGMPNNRFLAERTGGTYSTLKVQPAELEDSGVYFCASSQARGQFGYTFGSGTRLTVV.

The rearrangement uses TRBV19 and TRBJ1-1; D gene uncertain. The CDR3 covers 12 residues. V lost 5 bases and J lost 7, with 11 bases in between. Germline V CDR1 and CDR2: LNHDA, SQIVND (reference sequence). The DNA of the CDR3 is TGTGCCAGTAGTGGTACGGGGATTGAAGCTTTCTTT. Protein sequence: CASSGTGIEAFF.

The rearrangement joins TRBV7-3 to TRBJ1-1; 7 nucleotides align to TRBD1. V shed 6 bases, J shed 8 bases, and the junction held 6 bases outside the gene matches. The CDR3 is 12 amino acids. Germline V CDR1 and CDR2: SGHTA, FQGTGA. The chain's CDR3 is CASSHRGGEAFF. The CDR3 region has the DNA TGTGCCAGCAGTCACAGGGGTGGGGAAGCTTTCTTT.

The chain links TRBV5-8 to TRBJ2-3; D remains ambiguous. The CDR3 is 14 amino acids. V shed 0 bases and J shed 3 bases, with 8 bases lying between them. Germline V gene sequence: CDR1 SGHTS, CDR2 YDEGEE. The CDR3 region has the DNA TGTGCCAGCAGCTTGGGGGCCGCGACAGATACGCAGTATTTT. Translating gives CASSLGAATDTQYF.

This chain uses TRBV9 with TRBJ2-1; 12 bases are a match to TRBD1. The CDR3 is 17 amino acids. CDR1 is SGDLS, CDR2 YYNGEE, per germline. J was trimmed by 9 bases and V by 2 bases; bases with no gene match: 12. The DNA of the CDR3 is TGTGCCAGCAGCGTCATACCCGGGACAGGGGGCTTCGGTGAGCAGTTCTTC. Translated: CASSVIPGTGGFGEQFF. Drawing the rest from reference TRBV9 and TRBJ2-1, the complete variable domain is DSGVTQTPKHLITATGQRVTLRCSPRSGDLSVYWYQQSLDQGLQFLIQYYNGEERAKGNILERFSAQQFPDLHSELNLSSLELGDSALYFCASSVIPGTGGFGEQFFGPGTRLTVL.

The CDR3 loop is CASSLEGTGGLYNEQFF. The CDR3 region has the DNA TGTGCCAGCAGCTTAGAAGGGACAGGGGGCCTATACAATGAGCAGTTCTTC. This rearrangement joins TRBV11-3 to TRBJ2-1; 12 positions match TRBD1. Germline V gene data show CDR1 as SGHNT and CDR2 as YENEEA. With 0 bases clipped from V and 4 bases from J, the junction kept 4 bases outside the gene matches. The CDR3 is made up of 17 amino acids.

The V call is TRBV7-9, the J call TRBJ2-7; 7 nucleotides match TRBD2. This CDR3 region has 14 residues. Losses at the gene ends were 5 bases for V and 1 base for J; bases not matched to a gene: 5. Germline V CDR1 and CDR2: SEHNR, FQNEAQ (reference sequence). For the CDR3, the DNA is TGTGCCAGCAGCCCATCGGGGGGATCCTACGAGCAGTACTTC. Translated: CASSPSGGSYEQYF.

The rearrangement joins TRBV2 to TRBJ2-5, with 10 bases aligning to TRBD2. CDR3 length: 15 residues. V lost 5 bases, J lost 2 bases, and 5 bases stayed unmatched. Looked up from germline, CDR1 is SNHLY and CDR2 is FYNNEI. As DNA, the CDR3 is TGTGCCAGCAGTCTTCTAGCGGGGGCTCAAGAGACCCAGTACTTC. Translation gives CASSLLAGAQETQYF.

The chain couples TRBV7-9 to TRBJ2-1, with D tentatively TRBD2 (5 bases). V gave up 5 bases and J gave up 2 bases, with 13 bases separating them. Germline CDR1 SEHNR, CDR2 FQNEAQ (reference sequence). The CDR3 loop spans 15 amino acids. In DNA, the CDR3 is TGTGCCAGCAGCCCCCCCGGGGAAACCTACAATGAGCAGTTCTTC. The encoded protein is CASSPPGETYNEQFF.

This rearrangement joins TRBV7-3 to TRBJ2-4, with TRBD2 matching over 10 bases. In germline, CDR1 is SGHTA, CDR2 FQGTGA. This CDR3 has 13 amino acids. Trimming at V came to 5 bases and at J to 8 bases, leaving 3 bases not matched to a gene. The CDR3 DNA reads TGTGCCAGCAGCAACGGACTAGCGGACATTCAGTACTTC. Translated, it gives CASSNGLADIQYF.

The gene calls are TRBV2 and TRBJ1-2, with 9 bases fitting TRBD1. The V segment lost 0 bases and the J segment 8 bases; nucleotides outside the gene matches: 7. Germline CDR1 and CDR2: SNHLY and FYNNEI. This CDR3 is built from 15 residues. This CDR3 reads CASSEAAGTGIGYTF. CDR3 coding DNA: TGTGCCAGCAGTGAAGCAGCCGGGACAGGGATAGGCTACACCTTC.

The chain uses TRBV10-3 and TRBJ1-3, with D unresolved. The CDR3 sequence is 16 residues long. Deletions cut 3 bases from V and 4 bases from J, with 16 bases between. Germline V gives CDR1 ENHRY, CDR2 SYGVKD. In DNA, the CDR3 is TGTGCCATCAGTGAATCGGTCGTCTTGTCGGGAAACACCATATATTTT. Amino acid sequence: CAISESVVLSGNTIYF.

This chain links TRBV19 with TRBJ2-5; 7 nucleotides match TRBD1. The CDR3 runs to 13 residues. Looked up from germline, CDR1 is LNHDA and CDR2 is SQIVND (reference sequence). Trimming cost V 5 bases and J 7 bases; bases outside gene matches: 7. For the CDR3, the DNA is TGTGCCAGTAGTTTCTCGACAGGGCCGACCCAGTACTTC. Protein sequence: CASSFSTGPTQYF. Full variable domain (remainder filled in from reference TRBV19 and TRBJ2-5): DGGITQSPKYLFRKEGQNVTLSCEQNLNHDAMYWYRQDPGQGLRLIYYSQIVNDFQKGDIAEGYSVSREKKESFPLTVTSAQKNPTAFYLCASSFSTGPTQYFGPGTRLLVL.

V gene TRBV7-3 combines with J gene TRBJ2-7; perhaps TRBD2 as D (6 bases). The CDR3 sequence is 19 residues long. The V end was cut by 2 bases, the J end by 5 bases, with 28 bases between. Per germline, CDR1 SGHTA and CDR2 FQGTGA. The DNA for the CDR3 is TGTGCCAGCAGCTTAGCCCCCGGGACTCCAGGCGGGACGGGGGACGAGCAGTACTTC. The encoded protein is CASSLAPGTPGGTGDEQYF. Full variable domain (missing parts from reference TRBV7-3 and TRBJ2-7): GAGVSQTPSNKVTEKGKYVELRCDPISGHTALYWYRQSLGQGPEFLIYFQGTGAADDSGLPNDRFFAVRPEGSVSTLKIQRTERGDSAVYLCASSLAPGTPGGTGDEQYFGPGTRLTVT.

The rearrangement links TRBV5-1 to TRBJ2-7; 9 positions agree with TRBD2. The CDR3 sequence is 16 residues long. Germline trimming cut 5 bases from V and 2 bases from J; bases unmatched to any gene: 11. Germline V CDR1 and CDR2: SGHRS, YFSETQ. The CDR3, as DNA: TGCGCCAGCAGACGGGGTAGCGGGAGTCTCCCCTACGAGCAGTACTTC. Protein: CASRRGSGSLPYEQYF.

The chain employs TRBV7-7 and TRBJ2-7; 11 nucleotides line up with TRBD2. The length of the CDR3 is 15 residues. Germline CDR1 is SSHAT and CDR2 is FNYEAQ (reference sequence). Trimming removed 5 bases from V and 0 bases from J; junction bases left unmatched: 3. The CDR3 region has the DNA TGTGCCAGCAGCCAGGGGACTAGCGGCTCCTACGAGCAGTACTTC. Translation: CASSQGTSGSYEQYF.

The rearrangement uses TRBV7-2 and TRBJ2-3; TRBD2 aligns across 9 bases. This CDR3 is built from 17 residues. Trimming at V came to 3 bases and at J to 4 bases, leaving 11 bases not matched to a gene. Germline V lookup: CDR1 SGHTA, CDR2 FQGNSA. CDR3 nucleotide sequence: TGTGCCAGCAGCTTGGGCTTAGCGGGAGTAACCTCAGATACGCAGTATTTT. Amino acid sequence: CASSLGLAGVTSDTQYF. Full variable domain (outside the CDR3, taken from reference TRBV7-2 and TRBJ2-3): GAGVSQSPSNKVTEKGKDVELRCDPISGHTALYWYRQSLGQGLEFLIYFQGNSAPDKSGLPSDRFSAERTGGSVSTLTIQRTQQEDSAVYLCASSLGLAGVTSDTQYFGPGTRLTVL.

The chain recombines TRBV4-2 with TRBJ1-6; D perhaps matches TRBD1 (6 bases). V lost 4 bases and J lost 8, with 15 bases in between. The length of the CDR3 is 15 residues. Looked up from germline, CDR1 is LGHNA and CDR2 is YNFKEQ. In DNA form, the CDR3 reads TGTGCCAGCAGCCGAGTGGGAGGGGGTGATTCACCCCTCCACTTT. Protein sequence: CASSRVGGGDSPLHF.

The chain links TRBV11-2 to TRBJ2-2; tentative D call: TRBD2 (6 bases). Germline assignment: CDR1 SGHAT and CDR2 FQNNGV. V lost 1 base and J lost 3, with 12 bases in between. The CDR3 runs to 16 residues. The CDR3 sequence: CASSLVSGVYTGELFF. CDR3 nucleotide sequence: TGTGCCAGCAGCTTAGTGTCGGGGGTATACACCGGGGAGCTGTTTTTT.

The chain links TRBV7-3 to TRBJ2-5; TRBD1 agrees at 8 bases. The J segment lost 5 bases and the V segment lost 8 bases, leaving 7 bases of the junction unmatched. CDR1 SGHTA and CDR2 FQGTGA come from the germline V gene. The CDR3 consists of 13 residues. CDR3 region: CASSQGATETQYF. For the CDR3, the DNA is TGTGCCAGCTCGCAGGGGGCGACGGAGACCCAGTACTTC.

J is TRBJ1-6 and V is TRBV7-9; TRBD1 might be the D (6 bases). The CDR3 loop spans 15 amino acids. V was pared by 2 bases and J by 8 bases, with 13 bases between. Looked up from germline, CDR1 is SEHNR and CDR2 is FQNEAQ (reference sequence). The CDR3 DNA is TGTGCCAGCAGCTTACAACGGGCAGGGGATTCACCCCTCCACTTT. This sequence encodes CASSLQRAGDSPLHF.

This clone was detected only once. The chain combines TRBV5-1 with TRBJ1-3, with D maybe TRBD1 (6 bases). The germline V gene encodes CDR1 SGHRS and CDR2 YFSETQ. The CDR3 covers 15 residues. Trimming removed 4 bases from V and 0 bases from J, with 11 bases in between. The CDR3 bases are TGCGCCAGCAGCGTGGGACACCTCTCTGGAAACACCATATATTTT. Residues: CASSVGHLSGNTIYF.